The 10 T cell receptor beta chains reported below all come from one sample, sequenced in a study of cytomegalovirus exposure and HLA in healthy donors. The PCR ran on 60 Vbeta and 13 Jbeta primers. Assay: immunoSEQ multiplex PCR; the TCRdb copy retains only in-frame clones and omits some. The sample lists fewer than 130,000 clones, 65% to 80% occurring once. The sequencing input was PBMCs. All receptors derive from a woman between 40 and 50 years old in good health and CMV-seronegative.

The chain is built from TRBV6-1 and TRBJ2-5; D gene unclear. Trimming cost V 3 bases and J 10 bases, with 18 bases left between them. CDR3 length equals 14 residues. CDR1 MNHNS and CDR2 SASEGT come from the germline V gene. The CDR3 sequence is CASSDRAIHPGQYF. The CDR3 DNA follows: TGTGCCAGCAGTGATCGAGCCATTCACCCAGGCCAGTACTTC.

The chain employs TRBV19 and TRBJ2-7, with TRBD2 matching over 7 bases. The CDR3 length is 16 residues. The ends lost 3 bases at V and 6 bases at J; junction bases unmatched: 14. Per germline, CDR1 LNHDA and CDR2 SQIVND (reference sequence). The CDR3 DNA sequence: TGTGCCAGTAGTATCGCACCCGGGTGGACTAGTGCCGAGCAGTACTTC. Translated, it gives CASSIAPGWTSAEQYF.

This chain joins TRBV5-8 and TRBJ1-1; 7 bases are shared with TRBD1. V trimming: 5 bases; J trimming: 2 bases; junction bases outside the gene matches: 6. This CDR3 has 14 residues. The germline V gene has CDR1 SGHTS and CDR2 YDEGEE. CDR3 nucleotide sequence: TGTGCCAGCAGACTTCGACAGGGAAACACTGAAGCTTTCTTT. The encoded protein is CASRLRQGNTEAFF.

The J gene is TRBJ1-4, the V gene TRBV6-1; 9 bases match TRBD1. The length of the CDR3 is 17 residues. After removal of 3 bases from V and 0 bases from J, the junction contained 5 bases not matched to a gene. Germline-derived CDR1 and CDR2 are MNHNS and SASEGT. The DNA of the CDR3 is TGTGCCAGCAGTGAGAGGGGACAGGGAACAACTAATGAAAAACTGTTTTTT. This encodes CASSERGQGTTNEKLFF.

The genes are TRBV11-3 and TRBJ2-5; possibly TRBD1 for D (6 bases). This CDR3 is built from 16 residues. Germline-derived CDR1 and CDR2 are SGHNT and YENEEA. V gave up 5 bases and J gave up 1 base, with 17 bases separating them. CDR3 coding DNA: TGTGCCAGCAGCCTAGGAAGGACAGCGACCCAAGAGACCCAGTACTTC. Translation: CASSLGRTATQETQYF.

This clone is a singleton in its sample. The chain combines TRBV11-3 with TRBJ2-5, with 12 positions matching TRBD2. The V gene end was trimmed by 4 bases and the J gene end by 5 bases; junction bases not matched to a gene: 11. CDR1 and CDR2 from the germline V gene are SGHNT and YENEEA. The CDR3 totals 17 residues. The CDR3 is CASSSRPTSGGPETQYF. The DNA of the CDR3 is TGTGCCAGCAGCTCCCGACCAACTAGCGGGGGGCCGGAGACCCAGTACTTC.

CDR3 in DNA: TGTGCCAGCAGCCCAGTTGTGGGGGGGGCAGCCTACGAGCAGTACTTC. Protein: CASSPVVGGAAYEQYF. V gene TRBV27 combines with J gene TRBJ2-5; D is possibly TRBD2 (7 bases). The J call may be in error: the DNA end matches TRBJ2-7 better. Per germline, CDR1 MNHEY and CDR2 SMNVEV (reference sequence). The CDR3 has 16 residues.

The chain employs TRBV2 and TRBJ2-3, with TRBD1 identical over 7 bases. The CDR3 length is 14 residues. In germline, CDR1 is SNHLY, CDR2 FYNNEI. Germline trimming cut 8 bases from V and 0 bases from J; bases unmatched to any gene: 5. The CDR3 protein is CASRSTGSTDTQYF. In DNA, the CDR3 is TGTGCCAGCCGGTCGACAGGGAGCACAGATACGCAGTATTTT.

The gene calls are TRBV30 and TRBJ1-4, with TRBD1 identical over 7 bases. CDR1 is GTSNPN, CDR2 SVGIG, per germline (reference sequence). This CDR3 is 14 amino acids long. CDR3 nucleotide sequence: TGTGGCGGGGATAGGGGGCAATATAATGAAAAACTGTTTTTT. The encoded protein is CGGDRGQYNEKLFF.

The chain recombines TRBV7-2 with TRBJ2-5; 12 bases map to TRBD2. CDR3 length: 16 residues. V shed 1 base and J 1 base; nucleotides not matched to a gene: 1. CDR1 and CDR2 (germline): SGHTA, FQGNSA. The CDR3 here is CASSLGTSGIQETQYF. In nucleotides, the CDR3 is TGTGCCAGCAGCTTAGGGACTAGCGGGATCCAAGAGACCCAGTACTTC.